This entry concerns a single T cell receptor beta chain. The sample belongs to a study of T cell responses to AZD1222 COVID-19 vaccine. Germline CDR1 reads SGHRS; CDR2 reads YFSETQ. V lost 2 bases and J 5 bases, leaving 20 bases between the germline ends. This CDR3 has 16 amino acids. Assay used: immunoSEQ multiplex PCR; TCRdb lists only in-frame clones, some missing. The table records under 150,000 clones, approximately 90% of them present only once. This material consisted of peripheral blood, taken 28 days after the second AZD1222 dose. This receptor was obtained from an adult who received the AZD1222 COVID-19 vaccine. The chain recombines TRBV5-1 with TRBJ2-7, with D perhaps TRBD2 (5 bases). The CDR3 nucleotides are TGCGCCAGCAGCTTCGAACTAGTGGCGGGCGGCGACGAGCAGTACTTC. Encoded protein: CASSFELVAGGDEQYF.